This T cell receptor beta chain appears in the sequencing data of a study of shared clonotypes between healthy human individuals. Study-level background: For every donor, three CD4 naive, three CD4 memory, two CD8 naive and one CD8 memory plates were used.

Across several immunoSEQ plates, the genomic DNA of each subset was split evenly. Produced via immunoSEQ multiplex PCR; TCRdb's table is partial and in-frame only. Altogether around 2.3 million clones are present, approximately 95% being singletons, with the ten largest covering roughly 0.13%. Germline V lookup: CDR1 SGHRS, CDR2 YFSETQ. The V and J ends lost 4 bases and 2 bases respectively, with 11 bases between them. This CDR3 is built from 14 residues. The chain couples TRBV5-1 to TRBJ2-3; D call uncertain. The clonotype was recovered from a man between 18 and 29 years old in good health. Sequenced: naive CD4+ T cells sorted from blood. Subset meaning: CD45RA+ positively selected. The CDR3 region is CASSLGPDTDTQYF. CDR3 nucleotides: TGCGCCAGCAGCCTCGGGCCTGACACAGATACGCAGTATTTT.